Following are 3 T cell receptor beta chains from one sample sequenced in a study of beta chain features in type 1 diabetes. The sequenced template was cDNA made from the entire isolated RNA. TCRdb keeps only in-frame clones here, not all; method: immunoSEQ multiplex PCR. The sample consists of 200,000 to 250,000 clones, roughly 9.6% of them appearing once. The sample comprised naive CD4+ T cells from blood. The receptors shown here come from a woman aged 18-30 years in good health.

The CDR3 region has the DNA TGTGCCAGCAGCTCCGGAGAGACCCAGTACTTC. Translated: CASSSGETQYF. The chain couples TRBV14 to TRBJ2-5, with D uncertain. The V end lost 5 bases, the J end lost 4 bases, and 5 bases lay between the germline ends. CDR1 is SGHDN and CDR2 is FVKESK in the germline V gene. The CDR3 has 11 residues. Using reference TRBV14 and TRBJ2-5 for the parts outside the CDR3, the full variable domain is EAGVTQFPSHSVIEKGQTVTLRCDPISGHDNLYWYRRVMGKEIKFLLHFVKESKQDESGMPNNRFLAERTGGTYSTLKVQPAELEDSGVYFCASSSGETQYFGPGTRLLVL.

This clone turned up a few times. CDR3 protein: CASSSVMDSGVAFF. DNA of the CDR3: TGTGCCAGCAGTTCTGTAATGGACAGCGGGGTAGCTTTCTTT. The chain joins TRBV6-5 to TRBJ1-1; tentatively, D is TRBD1 (6 bases). V was clipped by 4 bases and J by 10 bases, with 19 bases between them. CDR3 size: 14 residues. CDR1 MNHEY and CDR2 SVGAGI come from the germline V gene.

V usage is TRBV30 and J usage is TRBJ1-2; 8 nucleotides line up with TRBD1. Germline V gene lookup returns CDR1 GTSNPN and CDR2 SVGIG (reference sequence). J lost 7 bases, V lost 7 bases, and 8 bases had no gene match. The CDR3 loop spans 12 amino acids. In nucleotides, the CDR3 is TGTGCCTTACAGGGGGGGGTCAGTGGCTACACCTTC. Residues: CALQGGVSGYTF.